The TCR beta chain described here comes from a study of identical twins. TCRdb ran MiXCR on the 5' RACE reads and lists one entry per CDR3 protein. The table shows approximately 630,000 distinct CDR3 sequences, with 7.1% occurring only once. Germline V gene lookup returns CDR1 SGHRS and CDR2 YFSETQ. This CDR3 spans 15 amino acids. V shed 1 base, J shed 5 bases, and the junction held 7 bases outside the gene matches. The same specimen was also included in a second study, on yellow fever vaccine responses in identical twins.

The V gene is TRBV5-1, the J gene TRBJ2-7; 9 positions match TRBD2. Sequences were obtained from PBMCs. The TCR was taken from a young woman in good health. CDR3 coding DNA: TGCGCCAGCAGCTTGAAAAGCGGGAGGATGGACGAGCAGTACTTC. Its translation: CASSLKSGRMDEQYF.